This TCR beta chain was recorded in a study of early T cells in non-severe SARS-CoV-2 infection. Study overall: RNA in bulk from unsorted whole blood was sequenced, and chains were unpaired. Study findings and constraints: Sequences matched to VDJdb favored anti-spike CD8 responses, while private and CD4 specificities were missed.

Each cDNA molecule carried a unique molecular identifier. TCRdb re-derived calls from the 5' RACE reads in MiXCR, one entry per CDR3 protein. Of some 66,000 distinct CDR3 sequences listed, approximately 13% are singletons. This clonotype has more than one count but fewer than ten. As yet, its antigen is unknown. The receptor was isolated from an adult who was a healthcare worker with PCR-confirmed SARS-CoV-2 infection or an uninfected control (not recorded which). Material: whole blood.

The CDR3 reads CSVEGQKETQYF. CDR3 DNA: TGCAGCGTTGAGGGACAGAAAGAGACCCAGTACTTC. V usage is TRBV29-1 and J usage is TRBJ2-5, with 7 bases fitting TRBD1. This CDR3 comprises 12 residues. Germline values: CDR1 SQVTM, CDR2 ANQGSEA. J lost 3 bases, V lost 3 bases, and 1 base had no gene match.